The clone carrying this T cell receptor (beta chain) was detected a few times. The antigen is not known. The data are from a study of T cells in Graves' hyperthyroidism and ophthalmopathy. Amplification yielded TCR beta CDR3 regions, with RNA transcripts as the source. Carried out on the TCR CDR3, a first-round RT-PCR used the HTBI primer set. TCRdb passed the multiplex PCR reads through MiXCR, listing each CDR3 protein once. The table lists hundreds of thousands of distinct CDR3 sequences, more than 12% of them singletons. CDR1 is LNHNV, CDR2 YYDKDF, per germline (reference sequence). Trimming shortened V by 6 bases and J by 3 bases, and 12 bases separated the two germline ends. The length of the CDR3 is 13 residues. Overall study findings and caveats: A model using 13 V-J features told ophthalmopathy apart from stable hyperthyroidism. Within blood appeared most thyroid clonotypes that had expanded above 0.001.

The sequence derives from a woman between 45 and 65 years old with Graves' ophthalmopathy. This chain connects TRBV15 to TRBJ2-7; possible D gene TRBD1, 5 bases. The sample was blood. The CDR3 spells CATRQGSLYEQYF. CDR3 sequence (DNA): TGTGCCACCAGGCAGGGTTCCCTCTACGAGCAGTACTTC.